Following are 13 T cell receptor beta chains from one sample sequenced in a study of cytomegalovirus exposure and HLA in healthy donors. 13 Jbeta primers and 60 Vbeta primers were used for the PCR. Profiled with immunoSEQ multiplex PCR; TCRdb holds only in-frame clones, not every one. This table holds more than 95,000 clones, approximately 77% found once. Sequencing was performed on PBMCs. The origin of the receptors is a man between 45 and 60 years old in good health and CMV-seropositive.

This clone occurred once. The V and J genes are TRBV19 and TRBJ2-5, with 8 bases matching TRBD2. This CDR3 has 16 amino acids. Germline CDR1 and CDR2: LNHDA and SQIVND (reference sequence). Trimming removed 1 base from V and 4 bases from J; junction bases left unmatched: 8. CDR3 DNA sequence: TGTGCCAGTAGTATAGGCGGGGGGACCCCCGGAGAGACCCAGTACTTC. Translated: CASSIGGGTPGETQYF.

The chain is built from TRBV20-1 and TRBJ2-5, with no clear D. This CDR3 is 11 amino acids long. Per the germline V gene, CDR1 is DFQATT and CDR2 is SNEGSKA (reference sequence). V lost 2 bases, J lost 1 base, and 2 bases lay in between. CDR3 region: CSARLQETQYF. The DNA of the CDR3 is TGCAGTGCTAGACTCCAAGAGACCCAGTACTTC.

This sequence joins TRBV18 and TRBJ1-2, with TRBD1 identical over 9 bases. Trimming took 5 bases from V and 5 from J; bases not matched to a gene: 6. Germline V gene lookup returns CDR1 KGHSH and CDR2 LQKENI. This CDR3 has 14 residues. Here the CDR3 reads CASSTVDRGYGYTF. The CDR3 region has the DNA TGTGCCAGCTCAACCGTCGACAGGGGGTATGGCTACACCTTC.

This chain links TRBV7-2 with TRBJ2-1, with 8 bases fitting TRBD2. Per germline, CDR1 SGHTA and CDR2 FQGNSA. The CDR3 covers 16 residues. Germline trimming cut 1 base from V and 4 bases from J; bases unmatched to any gene: 6. The CDR3 region has the DNA TGTGCCAGCAGCTTAGTAGCCCTAGCGGGTTACAATGAGCAGTTCTTC. As protein: CASSLVALAGYNEQFF.

This clone is classed as medium-sized. This rearrangement joins TRBV27 to TRBJ1-5; D is undetermined. This CDR3 is 14 amino acids long. V lost 4 bases and J lost 2, with 9 bases in between. Germline V lookup: CDR1 MNHEY, CDR2 SMNVEV (reference sequence). The CDR3 coding sequence is TGTGCCAGCAGTTCGGGGTCGGGCAATCAGCCCCAGCATTTT. This translates into CASSSGSGNQPQHF.

Points on this clone: The germline gene is not matched at one end of the junction; a read error may be the cause. This sequence joins TRBV6-6 and TRBJ2-7; the D gene is possibly TRBD1 (5 bases). This CDR3 comprises 12 residues. CDR1 and CDR2 from the germline V gene are MNHNY and SVGAGI (reference sequence). CDR3 nucleotide sequence: TGTGCCAGCAGTTACTCCAGGGTAGAGCTTGCCTTC. It is translated as CASSYSRVELAF.

This chain joins TRBV5-4 and TRBJ2-7; TRBD1 might be the D (6 bases). Trimming cost V 4 bases and J 6 bases, with 17 bases left between them. This CDR3 comprises 14 residues. The germline gives CDR1 SGHNT, CDR2 YYREEE (reference sequence). CDR3 in DNA: TGTGCCAGCAGCCCCCCAGAGGGGGTAGCCGAGCAGTACTTC. It is translated as CASSPPEGVAEQYF.

The table lists this clone with a count of one. The rearrangement links TRBV7-9 to TRBJ2-7, with D possibly being TRBD1 (5 bases). This CDR3 comprises 14 residues. CDR1 is SEHNR and CDR2 is FQNEAQ in the germline V gene (reference sequence). V was shortened by 1 base and J by 3 bases, with 10 bases between the two germline ends. The CDR3 sequence is CASSLEWGSYEQYF. In nucleotides, the CDR3 is TGTGCCAGCAGCTTAGAGTGGGGCAGCTACGAGCAGTACTTC.

The CDR3 nucleotides are TGTGCCAGCAGTAGCGACAGGGTTGGGTACGAGCAGTACTTC. Encoded protein: CASSSDRVGYEQYF. The rearrangement uses TRBV6-6 and TRBJ2-5; 7 bases align to TRBD1. The J call may be mistaken, given a closer DNA end match to TRBJ2-7. Germline CDR1 reads MNHNY; CDR2 reads SVGAGI (reference sequence). The CDR3 covers 14 residues.

The chain combines TRBV27 with TRBJ1-1; 9 bases align to TRBD1. V shed 7 bases, J shed 6 bases, and the junction held 6 bases outside the gene matches. The germline V gene has CDR1 MNHEY and CDR2 SMNVEV (reference sequence). The CDR3 spans 13 residues. This CDR3 is CASTKGQGAEAFF. In nucleotides, the CDR3 is TGTGCCAGCACCAAGGGACAGGGAGCTGAAGCTTTCTTT.

This sequence joins TRBV2 and TRBJ1-4, with TRBD1 matching 9 bases. Losses at the gene ends were 6 bases for V and 8 bases for J; bases not matched to a gene: 10. CDR3 size: 15 residues. The germline gives CDR1 SNHLY, CDR2 FYNNEI. The CDR3 reads CASSLGQGLGEKLFF. CDR3 bases: TGTGCCAGCAGCTTGGGACAGGGCTTAGGGGAAAAACTGTTTTTT.

V usage is TRBV19 and J usage is TRBJ2-2, with 8 bases aligning to TRBD2. The J segment lost 2 bases and the V segment lost 3 bases, leaving 8 bases of the junction unmatched. The CDR3 is 17 amino acids. Per germline, CDR1 LNHDA and CDR2 SQIVND (reference sequence). CDR3 in amino acids: CASSIFGGGPNTGELFF. The CDR3 bases are TGTGCCAGTAGTATTTTTGGCGGGGGGCCTAACACCGGGGAGCTGTTTTTT.

The chain is built from TRBV7-2 and TRBJ2-1, with TRBD2 matching over 8 bases. Per the germline V gene, CDR1 is SGHTA and CDR2 is FQGNSA. The CDR3 covers 15 residues. V gave up 5 bases and J gave up 4 bases; unmatched junction bases: 7. CDR3 sequence (DNA): TGTGCCAGCAGCCAAAAAAGCGGGAGTTACAATGAGCAGTTCTTC. As protein: CASSQKSGSYNEQFF.